The 9 T cell receptor beta chains in this list originate from one sample, sequenced in a study of vaccination effects on CD4 cells after COVID-19 (dated 2022 in TCRdb). The ViraFEST assay stimulated PBMC with viral peptide pools and then used TCR sequencing to identify antigen-specific CD4+ T cell clonotypes by expansion. After roughly 11 days of culture, CD4+ T cells were isolated with the EasySep CD4+ T cell isolation kit. Two doses of either the BNT162b2 or the mRNA-1273 mRNA SARS-CoV-2 vaccine were administered to participants. No antigen is known for these receptors. The library relied on the immunoSEQ multiplex PCR assay. Imported from immuneACCESS, the table was reduced by TCRdb to in-frame sequences with V and J called. These copies leave out some clones; in studies compared against another copy, an unresolved V gene accounts for under half, and the cause of the remainder is not known. For this sample there are 30,000 or so clones; around four fifths appear just once. The ten top clones hold 10% of the sample.

The sample was CD4+ T cells from PBMCs cultured with HCoV-NL63 spike peptides, taken after COVID-19 vaccination. Sample cell subset or site, as interpreted from the label and publication: HCoV-NL63 spike overlapping peptide pool stimulation. The receptor source for this set is a human donor who received a COVID-19 vaccine.

V usage is TRBV5-6 and J usage is TRBJ1-2, with TRBD1 identical over 10 bases. Germline assignment: CDR1 SGHDT and CDR2 YYEEEE. This CDR3 has 14 amino acids. The V and J ends lost 4 bases and 5 bases, in that order; junction bases with no gene match: 5. The CDR3: CASSLRQGAYGYTF. The CDR3 nucleotides are TGTGCCAGCAGCCTACGACAGGGGGCTTATGGCTACACCTTC.

The CDR3 sequence is CASGPGQGITGRELFF. The CDR3, as DNA: TGTGCCAGCGGTCCGGGACAGGGGATAACTGGTAGGGAGCTGTTTTTT. J is TRBJ2-2 and V is TRBV3-1 (or the pseudogene TRBV3-2); 10 bases align to TRBD1. The CDR3 spans 16 residues. V shed 8 bases, J shed 9 bases, and the junction held 15 bases outside the gene matches. CDR1 and CDR2 (germline): LGHDT, YNNKEL (reference sequence).

The rearrangement joins TRBV6-5 to TRBJ2-7; 11 bases line up with TRBD1. The germline gives CDR1 MNHEY, CDR2 SVGAGI. The CDR3 spans 15 residues. The junction had 6 bases not matched to a gene; V was cut back by 4 bases and J by 4 bases. For the CDR3, the DNA is TGTGCCAGCAGTTCTCCGGGACAGGGGGTATACGAGCAGTACTTC. Residues: CASSSPGQGVYEQYF.

The gene calls are TRBV3-1 (or the pseudogene TRBV3-2) and TRBJ2-3, with D possibly being TRBD2 (5 bases). Germline-derived CDR1 and CDR2 are LGHDT and YNNKEL (reference sequence). Between the trimmed V and J ends, which lost 0 bases and 1 base, there was a span of 8 bases. The CDR3 contains 15 residues. The CDR3 bases are TGTGCCAGCAGCCAAGATAGCGTCGGCACAGATACGCAGTATTTT. It encodes CASSQDSVGTDTQYF.

The chain links TRBV7-9 to TRBJ1-1; possibly TRBD1 for D (5 bases). The CDR3 is 19 amino acids. V was pared by 2 bases and J by 1 base, with 23 bases between. The germline CDR1 and CDR2 sequences are SEHNR and FQNEAQ (reference sequence). The CDR3 protein is CASSLRDPYKGRPNTEAFF. The CDR3 DNA reads TGTGCCAGCAGCTTAAGGGACCCATATAAAGGCAGGCCGAACACTGAAGCTTTCTTT. Based on the CDR3 plus reference TRBV7-9 and TRBJ1-1, the full variable domain is DTGVSQNPRHKITKRGQNVTFRCDPISEHNRLYWYRQTLGQGPEFLTYFQNEAQLEKSRLLSDRFSAERPKGSFSTLEIQRTEQGDSAMYLCASSLRDPYKGRPNTEAFFGQGTRLTVV.

The gene calls are TRBV24-1 and TRBJ2-3; D is possibly TRBD2 (6 bases). The CDR3 totals 16 residues. Germline CDR1 KGHDR, CDR2 SFDVKD. Trimming shortened V by 3 bases and J by 2 bases, and 14 bases separated the two germline ends. This CDR3 is CATSDLGSGFTDTQYF. CDR3 coding DNA: TGTGCCACCAGTGATCTCGGTAGCGGATTCACAGATACGCAGTATTTT.

The CDR3 nucleotides are TGTGCCAGCAGCTTAGCGCGCTGGGGGGTGAGGACTGAAGCTTTCTTT. It is translated as CASSLARWGVRTEAFF. The rearrangement joins TRBV7-8 to TRBJ1-1, with a possible D match to TRBD1 (5 bases). The CDR3 has 16 amino acids. Germline V gene sequence: CDR1 SGHVS, CDR2 FQNEAQ. V lost 0 bases and J lost 5, with 16 bases in between.

V usage is TRBV19 and J usage is TRBJ2-1; 10 bases fit TRBD2. Looked up from germline, CDR1 is LNHDA and CDR2 is SQIVND (reference sequence). The CDR3 sequence is 16 residues long. Trimming took 5 bases from V and 0 from J; bases not matched to a gene: 4. The CDR3 here is CASSDLAGVSYNEQFF. The CDR3, as DNA: TGTGCCAGTAGTGACCTAGCGGGAGTCTCCTACAATGAGCAGTTCTTC.

The CDR3 loop reads CASSRDSRTDTQYF. The CDR3, as DNA: TGCGCCAGCAGCCGAGACTCTCGCACAGATACGCAGTATTTT. The rearrangement joins TRBV5-1 to TRBJ2-3; D uncertain. Germline V gene sequence: CDR1 SGHRS, CDR2 YFSETQ. The CDR3 extends over 14 amino acids. Trimming stripped 4 bases from V and 1 base from J, with 10 bases between.